This T cell receptor beta chain was retrieved from a study of blood T cells in healthy people across ages. The CDR3 loop spans 14 amino acids. Looked up from germline, CDR1 is SGHTA and CDR2 is FQGNSA. Trimming cost V 5 bases and J 2 bases, with 13 bases left between them. The use of a sample-barcoded 5' primer and a J-beta primer mix characterized a second PCR of roughly 7 to 11 cycles. Via MiXCR, TCRdb re-called the 5' RACE reads, giving one row per CDR3 protein. The sample yields about 570,000 distinct CDR3 sequences, 25% to 30% seen once. The J gene is TRBJ2-7, the V gene TRBV7-2, with D possibly being TRBD1 or TRBD2 (5 bases each). This receptor was identified in a woman between 65 and 79 years old in good health. Sequencing input: blood. This CDR3 reads CASSPKTGPYEQYF. CDR3 DNA sequence: TGTGCCAGCAGCCCCAAGACGGGGCCCTACGAGCAGTACTTC.